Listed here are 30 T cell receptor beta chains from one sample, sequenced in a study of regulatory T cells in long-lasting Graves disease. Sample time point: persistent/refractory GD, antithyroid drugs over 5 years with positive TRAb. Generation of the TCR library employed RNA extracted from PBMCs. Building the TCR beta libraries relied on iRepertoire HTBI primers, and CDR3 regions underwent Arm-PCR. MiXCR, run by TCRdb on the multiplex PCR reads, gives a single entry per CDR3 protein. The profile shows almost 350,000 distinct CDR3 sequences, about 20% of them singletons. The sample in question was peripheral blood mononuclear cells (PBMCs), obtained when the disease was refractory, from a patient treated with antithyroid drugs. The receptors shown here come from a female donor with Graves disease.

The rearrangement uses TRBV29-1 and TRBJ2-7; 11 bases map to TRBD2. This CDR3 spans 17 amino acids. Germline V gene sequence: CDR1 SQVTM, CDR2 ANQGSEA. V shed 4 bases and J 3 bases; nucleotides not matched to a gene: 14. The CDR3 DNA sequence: TGCAGCGTTGCAGGGCGAAGACTAGCGGGATACGTCTACGAGCAGTACTTC. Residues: CSVAGRRLAGYVYEQYF.

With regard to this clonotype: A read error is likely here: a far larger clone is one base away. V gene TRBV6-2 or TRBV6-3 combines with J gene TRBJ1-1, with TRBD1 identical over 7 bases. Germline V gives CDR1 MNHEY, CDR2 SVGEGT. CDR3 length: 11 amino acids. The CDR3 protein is CVSKSQGETFF. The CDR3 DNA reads TGTGTCAGCAAATCTCAGGGGGAGACTTTCTTT.

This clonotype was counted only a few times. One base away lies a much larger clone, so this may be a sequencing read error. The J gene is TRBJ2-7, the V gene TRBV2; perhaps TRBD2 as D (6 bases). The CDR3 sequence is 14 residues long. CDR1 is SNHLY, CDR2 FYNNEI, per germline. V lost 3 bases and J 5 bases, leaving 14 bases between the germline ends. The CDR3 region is CASSEGGGRHEQYF. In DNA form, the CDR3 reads TGTGCCAGCAGTGAGGGAGGAGGGCGCCACGAGCAGTACTTC.

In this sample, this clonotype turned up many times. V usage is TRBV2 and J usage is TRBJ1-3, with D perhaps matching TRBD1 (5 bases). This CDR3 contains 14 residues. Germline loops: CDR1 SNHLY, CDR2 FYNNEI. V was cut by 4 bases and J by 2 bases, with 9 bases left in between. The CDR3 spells CASSAGSAGNTIYF. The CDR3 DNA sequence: TGTGCCAGCAGTGCAGGGTCCGCTGGAAACACCATATATTTT.

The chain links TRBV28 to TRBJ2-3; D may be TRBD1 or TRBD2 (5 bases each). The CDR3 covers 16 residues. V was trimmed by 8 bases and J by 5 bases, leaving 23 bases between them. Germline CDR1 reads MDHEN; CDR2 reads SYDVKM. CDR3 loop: CASGDEGTHPGDTQYF. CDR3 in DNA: TGTGCCAGCGGGGACGAGGGAACACACCCTGGAGATACGCAGTATTTT.

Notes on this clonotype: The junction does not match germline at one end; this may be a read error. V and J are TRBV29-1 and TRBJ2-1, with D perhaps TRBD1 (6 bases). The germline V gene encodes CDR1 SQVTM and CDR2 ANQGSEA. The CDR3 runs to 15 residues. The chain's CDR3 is CSAEQGGFSYNEQFF. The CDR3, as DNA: TGCAGCGCTGAACAGGGCGGATTCTCCTACAATGAGCAGTTCTTC.

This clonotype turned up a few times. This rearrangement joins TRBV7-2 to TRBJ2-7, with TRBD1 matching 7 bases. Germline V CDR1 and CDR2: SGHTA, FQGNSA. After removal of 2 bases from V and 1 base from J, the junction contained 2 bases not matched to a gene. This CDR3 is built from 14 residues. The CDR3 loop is CASSLLDRSYEQYF. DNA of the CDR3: TGTGCCAGCAGCTTATTGGACAGGTCCTACGAGCAGTACTTC.

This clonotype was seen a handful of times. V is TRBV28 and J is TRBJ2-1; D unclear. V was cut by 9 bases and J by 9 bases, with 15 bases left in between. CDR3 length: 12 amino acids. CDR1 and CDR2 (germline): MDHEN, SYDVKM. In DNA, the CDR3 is TGTGCCAGGCCGTTTCTTCGAGGTGAGCAGTTCTTC. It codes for CARPFLRGEQFF.

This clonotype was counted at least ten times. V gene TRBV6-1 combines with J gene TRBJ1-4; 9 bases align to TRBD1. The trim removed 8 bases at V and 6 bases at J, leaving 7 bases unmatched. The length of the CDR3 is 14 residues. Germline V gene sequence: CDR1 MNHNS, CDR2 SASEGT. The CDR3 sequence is CASGSGTGHEKLFF. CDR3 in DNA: TGTGCCAGCGGGAGCGGGACAGGGCATGAAAAACTGTTTTTT.

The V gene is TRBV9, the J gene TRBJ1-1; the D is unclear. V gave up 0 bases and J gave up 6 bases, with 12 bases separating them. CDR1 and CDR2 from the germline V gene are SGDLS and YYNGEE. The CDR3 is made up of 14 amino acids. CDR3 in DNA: TGTGCCAGCAGCGTAGTGGGGTCGCCACCTGAAGCTTTCTTT. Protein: CASSVVGSPPEAFF.

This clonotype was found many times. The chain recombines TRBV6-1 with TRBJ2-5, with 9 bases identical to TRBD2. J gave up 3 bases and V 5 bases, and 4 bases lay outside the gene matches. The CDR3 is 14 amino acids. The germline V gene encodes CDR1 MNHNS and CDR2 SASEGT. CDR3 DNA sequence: TGTGCCAGCAGTCAGCGACTAGCGGAAGAGACCCAGTACTTC. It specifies CASSQRLAEETQYF.

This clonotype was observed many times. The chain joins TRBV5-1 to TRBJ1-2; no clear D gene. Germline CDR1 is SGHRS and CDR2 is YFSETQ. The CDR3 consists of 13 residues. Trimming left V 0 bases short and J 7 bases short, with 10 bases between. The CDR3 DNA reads TGCGCCAGCAGCTTGGGATCTGAATCTGGCTACACCTTC. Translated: CASSLGSESGYTF.

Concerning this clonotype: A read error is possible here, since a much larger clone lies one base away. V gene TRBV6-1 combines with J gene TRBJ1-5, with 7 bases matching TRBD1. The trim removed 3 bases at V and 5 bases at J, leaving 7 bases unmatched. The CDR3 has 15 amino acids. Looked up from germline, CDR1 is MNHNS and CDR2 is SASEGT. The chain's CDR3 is CASSDEDRHYQPQHF. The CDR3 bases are TGTGCCAGCAGTGACGAGGACAGGCACTATCAGCCCCAGCATTTT.

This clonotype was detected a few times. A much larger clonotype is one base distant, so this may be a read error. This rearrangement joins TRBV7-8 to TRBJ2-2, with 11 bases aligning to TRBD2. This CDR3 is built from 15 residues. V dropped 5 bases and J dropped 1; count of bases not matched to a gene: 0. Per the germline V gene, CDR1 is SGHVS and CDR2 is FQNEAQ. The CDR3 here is CASSGTSGNTGELFF. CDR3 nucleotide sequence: TGTGCCAGCAGCGGGACTAGCGGGAACACCGGGGAGCTGTTTTTT.

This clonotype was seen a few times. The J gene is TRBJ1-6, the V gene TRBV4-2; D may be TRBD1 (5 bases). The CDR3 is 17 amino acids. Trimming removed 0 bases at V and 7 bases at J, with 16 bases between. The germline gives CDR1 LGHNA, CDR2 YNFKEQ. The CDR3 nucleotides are TGTGCCAGCAGCCAAGATTCGGGAGGGGTCCGCAATTCACCCCTCCACTTT. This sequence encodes CASSQDSGGVRNSPLHF.

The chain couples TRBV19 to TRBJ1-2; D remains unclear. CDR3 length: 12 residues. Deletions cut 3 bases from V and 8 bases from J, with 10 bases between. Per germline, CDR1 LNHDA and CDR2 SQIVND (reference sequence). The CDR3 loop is CASSISAEGYTF. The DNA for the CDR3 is TGTGCCAGTAGTATCTCTGCAGAGGGCTACACCTTC.

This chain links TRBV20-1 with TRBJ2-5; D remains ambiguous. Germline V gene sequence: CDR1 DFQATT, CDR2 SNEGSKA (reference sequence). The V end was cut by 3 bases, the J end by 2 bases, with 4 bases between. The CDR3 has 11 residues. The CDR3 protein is CSAREQETQYF. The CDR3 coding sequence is TGCAGTGCTAGGGAACAAGAGACCCAGTACTTC.

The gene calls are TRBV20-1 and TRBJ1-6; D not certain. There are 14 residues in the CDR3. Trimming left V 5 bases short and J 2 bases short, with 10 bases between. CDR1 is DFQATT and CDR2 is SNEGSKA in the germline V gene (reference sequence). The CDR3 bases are TGCAGTGCTGGCGAGGCGCCCTATAATTCACCCCTCCACTTT. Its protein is CSAGEAPYNSPLHF.

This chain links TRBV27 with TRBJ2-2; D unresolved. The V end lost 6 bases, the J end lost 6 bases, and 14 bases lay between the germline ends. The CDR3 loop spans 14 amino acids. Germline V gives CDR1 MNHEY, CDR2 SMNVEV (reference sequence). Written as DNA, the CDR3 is TGTGCCAGCAGCCATAACGGCCCTGCCGGGGAGCTGTTTTTT. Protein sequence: CASSHNGPAGELFF.

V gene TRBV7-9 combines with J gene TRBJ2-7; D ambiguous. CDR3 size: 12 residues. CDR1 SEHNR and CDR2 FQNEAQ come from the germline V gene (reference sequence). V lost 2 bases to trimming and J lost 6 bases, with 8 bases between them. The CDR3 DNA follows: TGTGCCAGCAGCTTAATAGTCGGCGAGCAGTACTTC. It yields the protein CASSLIVGEQYF.

CDR3: CASSKSGFDTQYF. In DNA form, the CDR3 reads TGTGCCAGCAGCAAATCGGGGTTCGATACGCAGTATTTT. V gene TRBV11-1 combines with J gene TRBJ2-3; D is perhaps TRBD2 (5 bases). CDR1 and CDR2 from the germline V gene are SGHAT and FQDESV (reference sequence). Trimming pared 5 bases from V and 6 bases from J, leaving 12 bases between. The CDR3 extends over 13 amino acids.

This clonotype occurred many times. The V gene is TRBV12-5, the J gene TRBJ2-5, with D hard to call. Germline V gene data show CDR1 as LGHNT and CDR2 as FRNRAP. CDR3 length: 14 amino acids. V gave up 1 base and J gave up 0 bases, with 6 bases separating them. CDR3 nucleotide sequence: TGTGCTAGTGGTTTGGACACGTACCAAGAGACCCAGTACTTC. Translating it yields CASGLDTYQETQYF. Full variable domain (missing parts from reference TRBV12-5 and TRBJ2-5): DARVTQTPRHKVTEMGQEVTMRCQPILGHNTVFWYRQTMMQGLELLAYFRNRAPLDDSGMPKDRFSAEMPDATLATLKIQPSEPRDSAVYFCASGLDTYQETQYFGPGTRLLVL.

For the CDR3, the DNA is TGTGCCAGCAGCTTGACTACCGGGACTAGCGGGAGGAGGAGCTCCTACGAGCAGTACTTC. This encodes CASSLTTGTSGRRSSYEQYF. V and J are TRBV7-9 and TRBJ2-7, with 15 bases that match TRBD2. Germline values: CDR1 SEHNR, CDR2 FQNEAQ (reference sequence). The length of the CDR3 is 20 residues. V lost 3 bases and J lost 0; bases outside the gene matches: 12.

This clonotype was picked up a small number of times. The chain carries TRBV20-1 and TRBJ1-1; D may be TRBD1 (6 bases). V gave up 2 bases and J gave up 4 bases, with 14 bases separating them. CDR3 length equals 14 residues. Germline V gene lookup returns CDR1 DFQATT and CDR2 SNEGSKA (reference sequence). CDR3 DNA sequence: TGCAGTGCTAGAAGACAGGCGCGGGGCACTGAAGCTTTCTTT. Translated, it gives CSARRQARGTEAFF.

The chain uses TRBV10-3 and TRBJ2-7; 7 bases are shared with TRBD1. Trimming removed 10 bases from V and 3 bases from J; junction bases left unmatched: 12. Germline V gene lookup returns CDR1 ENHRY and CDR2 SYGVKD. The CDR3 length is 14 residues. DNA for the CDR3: TGTGCCAGCAGCGACGGGACAGTCAACTACGAGCAGTACTTC. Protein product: CASSDGTVNYEQYF.

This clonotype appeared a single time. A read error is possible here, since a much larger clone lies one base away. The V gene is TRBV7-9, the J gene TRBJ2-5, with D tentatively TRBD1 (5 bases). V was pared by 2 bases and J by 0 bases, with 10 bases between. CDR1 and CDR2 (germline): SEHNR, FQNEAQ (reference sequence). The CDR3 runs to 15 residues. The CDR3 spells CASSLLATDQETQYF. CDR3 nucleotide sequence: TGTGCCAGCAGCTTACTCGCGACAGACCAAGAGACCCAGTACTTC.

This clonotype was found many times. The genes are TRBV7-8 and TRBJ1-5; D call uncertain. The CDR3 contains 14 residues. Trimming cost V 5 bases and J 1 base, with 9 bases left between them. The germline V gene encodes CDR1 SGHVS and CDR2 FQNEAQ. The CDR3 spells CASSLGWSNQPQHF. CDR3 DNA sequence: TGTGCCAGCAGCCTGGGGTGGAGCAATCAGCCCCAGCATTTT.

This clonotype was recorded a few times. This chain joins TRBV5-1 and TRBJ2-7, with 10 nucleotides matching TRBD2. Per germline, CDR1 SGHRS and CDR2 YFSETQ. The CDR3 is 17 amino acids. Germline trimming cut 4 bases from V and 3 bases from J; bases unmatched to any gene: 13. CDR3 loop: CASSPWASGSMSYEQYF. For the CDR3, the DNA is TGCGCCAGCAGCCCCTGGGCTAGCGGGAGTATGAGCTACGAGCAGTACTTC.

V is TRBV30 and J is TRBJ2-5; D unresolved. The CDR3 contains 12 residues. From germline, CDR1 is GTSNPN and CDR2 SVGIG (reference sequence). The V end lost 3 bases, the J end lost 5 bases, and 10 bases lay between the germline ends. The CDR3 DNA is TGTGCCTGGAGCAAGGGTTCCGAGACCCAGTACTTC. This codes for CAWSKGSETQYF.

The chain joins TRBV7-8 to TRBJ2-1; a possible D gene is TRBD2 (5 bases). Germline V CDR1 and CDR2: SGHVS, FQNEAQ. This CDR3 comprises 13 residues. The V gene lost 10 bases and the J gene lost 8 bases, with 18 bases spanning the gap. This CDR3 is CATQAGEYDEQFF. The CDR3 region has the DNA TGTGCCACCCAGGCCGGGGAGTACGATGAGCAGTTCTTC. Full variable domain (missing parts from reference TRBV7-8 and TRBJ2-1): GAGVSQSPRYKVAKRGQDVALRCDPISGHVSLFWYQQALGQGPEFLTYFQNEAQLDKSGLPSDRFFAERPEGSVSTLKIQRTQQEDSAVYLCATQAGEYDEQFFGPGTRLTVL.